What follows are 6 T cell receptor beta chains derived from one specimen sequenced in a study of shared clonotypes between healthy human individuals. Only in-frame clones appear in the TCRdb table, and some are missing; sequencing was by immunoSEQ multiplex PCR. This sample carries more than 2,000,000 clones, around 90% of them seen once, and the ten largest clones take over 0.12%. Material for sequencing was naive CD4+ T cells sorted from blood. The subset is: CD45RA+ positively selected. These receptors were taken from a young man in good health.

The V and J genes are TRBV6-5 and TRBJ1-1; no definite D call. The germline V gene encodes CDR1 MNHEY and CDR2 SVGAGI. V lost 7 bases and J lost 1, with 7 bases in between. The CDR3 length is 12 residues. For the CDR3, the DNA is TGTGCCAGCATCGACACGAACACTGAAGCTTTCTTT. Its translation: CASIDTNTEAFF.

The chain uses TRBV5-1 and TRBJ1-5; tentatively, D is TRBD1 (6 bases). Germline lookup yields CDR1 SGHRS and CDR2 YFSETQ. Trimming cost V 4 bases and J 7 bases, with 18 bases left between them. This CDR3 region has 15 residues. The CDR3 DNA sequence: TGCGCCAGCAGCCCAGGGGAAACTCAGCGGCAGCCCCAGCATTTT. This sequence encodes CASSPGETQRQPQHF.

The chain employs TRBV28 and TRBJ2-3; 9 positions match TRBD1. The CDR3 loop spans 17 amino acids. CDR1 and CDR2 from the germline V gene are MDHEN and SYDVKM. Trimming at V came to 5 bases and at J to 3 bases, leaving 12 bases not matched to a gene. In DNA, the CDR3 is TGTGCCAGCAGTCTACCGGGACAGGGTATCGGGACAGATACGCAGTATTTT. Amino acid sequence: CASSLPGQGIGTDTQYF. The entire variable domain, with the rest obtained from reference TRBV28 and TRBJ2-3, is as follows: DVKVTQSSRYLVKRTGEKVFLECVQDMDHENMFWYRQDPGLGLRLIYFSYDVKMKEKGDIPEGYSVSREKKERFSLILESASTNQTSMYLCASSLPGQGIGTDTQYFGPGTRLTVL.

This sequence joins TRBV19 and TRBJ1-3; 7 nucleotides match TRBD1. This CDR3 region has 15 residues. Germline V CDR1 and CDR2: LNHDA, SQIVND (reference sequence). Losses at the gene ends were 6 bases for V and 0 bases for J; bases not matched to a gene: 5. The CDR3 sequence is CASRSGTASGNTIYF. The CDR3 DNA is TGTGCCAGTAGATCTGGGACAGCCTCTGGAAACACCATATATTTT.

The table lists this clone with a count of one. This rearrangement joins TRBV5-1 to TRBJ2-7; maybe TRBD2 (5 bases). Germline V lookup: CDR1 SGHRS, CDR2 YFSETQ. The ends were cut back, 0 bases at V and 6 bases at J, with 16 bases in the middle. The CDR3 is 15 amino acids. In DNA form, the CDR3 reads TGCGCCAGCAGCTTGGAGTTGCAGGAGGCGGGCGAGCAGTACTTC. Translated, it gives CASSLELQEAGEQYF.

The CDR3 sequence is CASSRRGVAEQFF. CDR3 DNA: TGTGCCAGCAGTCGCCGGGGGGTGGCTGAGCAGTTCTTC. The rearrangement joins TRBV6-5 to TRBJ2-1; 7 positions match TRBD2. J was trimmed by 9 bases and V by 5 bases; bases with no gene match: 7. From germline, CDR1 is MNHEY and CDR2 SVGAGI. The CDR3 consists of 13 residues.